This T cell receptor (beta chain) emerged from a study of cytomegalovirus exposure and HLA in healthy donors. PCR was performed using 60 Vbeta and 13 Jbeta primers. Profiled with immunoSEQ multiplex PCR; TCRdb holds only in-frame clones, not every one. The sample shows 200,000 or so clones, roughly 87% of them seen only once. Germline loops: CDR1 SGHTA, CDR2 FQGTGA. Losses at the gene ends were 8 bases for V and 6 bases for J; bases not matched to a gene: 7. The CDR3 is 13 residues long. The chain has TRBV7-3 and TRBJ2-7; 10 nucleotides line up with TRBD2. Material: PBMCs. This receptor was identified in a girl less than two years old in good health and CMV-seronegative. The CDR3 nucleotides read TGTGCCAGCGGGGAGAGCGGGGGGGCCGAGCAGTACTTC. Its translation is CASGESGGAEQYF.